This is a list of T cell receptor beta chains from one sample in a study of T-cell reconstitution after alpha-beta-depleted transplantation in children. From the PCR reads, TCRdb called clonotypes with MiXCR, one entry per CDR3 protein. The sample records a few hundred thousand distinct CDR3 sequences, roughly 12% being singletons. The specimen was peripheral blood, collected 180 days after TCRalphabeta/CD19-depleted stem cell transplant. These receptors were collected from a male patient aged 2 to 9 who had a stem cell transplant for chronic granulomatous disease, so the T cells may come from the graft donor. Both conserved end residues are part of each CDR3. D genes are given only for firm matches. Expanded clones are given a class, and other clones once, few, many or no size at all.

>TRBV12-3/TRBV12-4|TRBJ2-3|.|many
CASTEWGAQYF
TGTGCCAGCACCGAGTGGGGGGCGCAGTATTTT
>TRBV28|TRBJ1-5|.|many
CASSPPRGYSNQPQHF
TGTGCCAGCAGTCCGCCGCGGGGTTATAGCAATCAGCCCCAGCATTTT
>TRBV11-2|TRBJ2-5|.|many
CASSRVETQYF
TGTGCCAGCAGCCGCGTGGAGACCCAGTACTTC
>TRBV6-1|TRBJ2-5|TRBD1|many
CASSDVGQGGETQYF
TGTGCCAGCAGCGATGTCGGACAGGGGGGGGAGACCCAGTACTTC
>TRBV29-1|TRBJ2-1|TRBD2|many
CSVVKREANNEQFF
TGCAGCGTTGTTAAGCGGGAGGCCAACAATGAGCAGTTCTTC
>TRBV5-1|TRBJ2-1|.|many
CASNWEGRGYNEQFF
TGCGCCAGCAACTGGGAGGGCAGGGGGTACAATGAGCAGTTCTTC
>TRBV12-3/TRBV12-4|TRBJ1-2|.|few
CASWGRVAIANYGYTF
TGTGCCAGCTGGGGCCGAGTGGCGATTGCTAACTATGGCTACACCTTC
>TRBV7-6|TRBJ2-2|.|many
CASSWIGVGGELFF
TGTGCCAGCAGCTGGATCGGGGTTGGCGGGGAGCTGTTTTTT
>TRBV13|TRBJ2-3|.|many
CASSLHLKADTQYF
TGTGCCAGCAGCTTACATCTGAAAGCTGATACGCAGTATTTT
>TRBV7-6|TRBJ2-1|.|many
CASSLAGPEQFF
TGTGCCAGCAGCCTCGCCGGCCCTGAGCAGTTCTTC
>TRBV5-1|TRBJ2-2|.|many
CASSLVVAGTGELFF
TGCGCCAGCAGCTTGGTTGTGGCGGGCACCGGGGAGCTGTTTTTT
>TRBV20-1|TRBJ2-1|TRBD2|many
CSGRSGRYEQFF
TGCAGTGGGAGGAGCGGGAGATATGAGCAGTTCTTC
>TRBV28|TRBJ1-5|.|many
CASSFRYLGSGATNSNQPQHF
TGTGCCAGCAGTTTCCGTTATTTGGGGTCTGGCGCAACCAATAGCAATCAGCCCCAGCATTTT
>TRBV30|TRBJ2-3|TRBD2|.
CAWSVGAGATDTQYF
TGTGCCTGGAGTGTGGGAGCGGGAGCTACAGATACGCAGTATTTT
>TRBV12-3/TRBV12-4|TRBJ1-2|TRBD1|many
CASSPDRARHYGYTF
TGTGCCAGCAGTCCGGACAGGGCTCGGCACTATGGCTACACCTTC
>TRBV7-2|TRBJ1-1|.|many
CASSNRRKTRTDQNTEAFF
TGTGCCAGCAGCAACCGTAGGAAGACCCGGACAGATCAGAACACTGAAGCTTTCTTT
>TRBV9|TRBJ2-5|TRBD2|many
CASSGTSGGAAETQYF
TGTGCCAGCAGTGGGACTAGCGGGGGGGCCGCGGAGACCCAGTACTTC
>TRBV20-1|TRBJ2-3|.|many
CSASVEWEDTQYF
TGCAGTGCTAGTGTTGAATGGGAAGATACGCAGTATTTT
>TRBV12-3/TRBV12-4|TRBJ2-1|TRBD1|many
CASSDQDRFRGNEQFF
TGTGCCAGCAGTGATCAGGACAGGTTTAGAGGCAATGAGCAGTTCTTC
>TRBV7-9|TRBJ2-7|.|many
CASSLSQGNDEQYF
TGTGCCAGCAGCCTTTCACAGGGAAACGACGAGCAGTACTTC
>TRBV4-3|TRBJ2-1|TRBD2|many
CASSGLAGPYNEQFF
TGCGCCAGCAGCGGTCTAGCGGGCCCTTACAATGAGCAGTTCTTC
>TRBV5-6|TRBJ1-5|.|many
CASSQYDKNNQPQHF
TGTGCCAGCAGCCAATATGACAAGAATAATCAGCCCCAGCATTTT